This is a list of T cell receptor beta chains from one sample in a study of T-cell memory formation after mild COVID-19. MiXCR, applied by TCRdb to the 5' RACE reads, yields one record per CDR3 protein. The table has some 120,000 distinct CDR3 sequences, roughly 15% seen once. The sample was PBMCs or a T cell subset sorted from them (not recorded which). The receptor source for this set is an adult woman who had mild COVID-19 (a few samples of this study predate the infection). Cell type and time point are not known. Both conserved end residues are part of each CDR3. A D gene is named only where the DNA matches it firmly. The size of a clone is reported for some rows only, either as once, few or many, or as a class for expanded clones.

D gene	clone size	V gene	J gene	CDR3 DNA	CDR3 protein
.	few	TRBV20-1	TRBJ2-3	TGCAGTGCAGGGGGGAGGCTAGAGGTGGCAGATACGCAGTATTTT	CSAGGRLEVADTQYF
.	.	TRBV6-1	TRBJ1-2	TGTGCCAGCAGTGAAAGAATGGGACTGGGCTATGGCTACACCTTC	CASSERMGLGYGYTF
.	few	TRBV27	TRBJ1-1	TGTGCCACCCACGGACAGTACAACACTGAAGCTTTCTTT	CATHGQYNTEAFF
.	.	TRBV5-5	TRBJ2-6	TGTGCCAGCAGCTTCTCCGCCTCTGGGGCCAACGTCCTGACTTTC	CASSFSASGANVLTF
TRBD2	.	TRBV7-6	TRBJ2-7	TGTGCCAGCAGCTTACGCCTTTCTAGCGGAAAAAGCTCCTACGAGCAGTACTTC	CASSLRLSSGKSSYEQYF
.	few	TRBV7-2	TRBJ1-3	TGTGCCAGCAGCTTCGGAAACACCATATATTTT	CASSFGNTIYF
.	.	TRBV13	TRBJ1-1	TGTGCCAGCAGCTTTAGGCTTCAGGAGGAAGCTTTCTTT	CASSFRLQEEAFF
.	.	TRBV5-4	TRBJ1-2	TGTGCCACCCTAGACCGGCCTAATCGGCGAGGGGGCTACACCTTC	CATLDRPNRRGGYTF
.	few	TRBV7-9	TRBJ2-7	TGTGCCAGCAGCTTAACCTCCACTAGCTCTTTTGCGGGGGAGCAGTACTTC	CASSLTSTSSFAGEQYF
.	.	TRBV20-1	TRBJ2-6	TGCAGTGCTGAAGGAGAAACTGGGGCCAACGTCCTGACTTTC	CSAEGETGANVLTF
.	few	TRBV7-9	TRBJ2-3	TGTGCCAGCAGCTTAGCGTGGCAGGTGACAGATACGCAGTATTTT	CASSLAWQVTDTQYF
TRBD2	.	TRBV5-1	TRBJ2-5	TGCGCCAGCAGCCGGACTAGCGGGGGAGAGACCCAGTACTTC	CASSRTSGGETQYF
TRBD2	.	TRBV7-9	TRBJ2-3	TGTGCCAGCAGCAGGACTAGCGGGGACACAGATACGCAGTATTTT	CASSRTSGDTDTQYF
.	few	TRBV6-1	TRBJ2-7	TGTGCCAGCAGACCTGGCCGGTACGAGCAGTACTTC	CASRPGRYEQYF
.	few	TRBV21-1	TRBJ2-2	TGTGCCAGCAGCAAAGCGCTTTGGCAGGGCGCGGGCGGGGAGCTGTTTTTT	CASSKALWQGAGGELFF
TRBD1	.	TRBV12-3/TRBV12-4	TRBJ2-2	TGTGCCAGTGGACAGGGTCTGAACACCGGGGAGCTGTTTTTT	CASGQGLNTGELFF
.	.	TRBV18	TRBJ1-1	TGTGCCAGCTCATACAGGGAAATGTCGGTGAACACTGAAGCTTTCTTT	CASSYREMSVNTEAFF
TRBD1	many	TRBV5-1	TRBJ2-7	TGCGCCAGCAGCTTGGAGGGGGCCGGCTCCTACGAGCAGTACTTC	CASSLEGAGSYEQYF
TRBD1	few	TRBV9	TRBJ2-1	TGTGCCAGCAGCAGGACAGGGGCGATCGGGGCCAATGAGCAGTTCTTC	CASSRTGAIGANEQFF
.	once	TRBV12-3/TRBV12-4	TRBJ1-6	TGTGCCAGCACCTTACAGCTGGGAAATTCACCCCTCCACTTT	CASTLQLGNSPLHF
.	few	TRBV29-1	TRBJ2-7	TGCAGCGTTGTCTTCGCCAGGGGACTCTCCTACGAGCAGTACTTC	CSVVFARGLSYEQYF
.	few	TRBV24-1	TRBJ2-5	TGTGCCACCAGTGATTTGCTCGCCGGGGAGACCCAGTACTTC	CATSDLLAGETQYF
.	few	TRBV29-1	TRBJ2-7	TGCAGCGTTAAGTCAGCTAGCTACGAGCAGTACTTC	CSVKSASYEQYF